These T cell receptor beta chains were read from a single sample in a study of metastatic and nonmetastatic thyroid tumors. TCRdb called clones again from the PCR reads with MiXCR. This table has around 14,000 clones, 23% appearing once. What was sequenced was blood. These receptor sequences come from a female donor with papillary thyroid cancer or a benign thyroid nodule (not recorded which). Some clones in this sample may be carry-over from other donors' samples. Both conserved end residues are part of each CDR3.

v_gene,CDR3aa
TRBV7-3,CASSLGVTNTEAFF
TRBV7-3,CASSLSSLDGTDTQYF
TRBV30,CAWSVRGNTEAFF
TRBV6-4,CASSALSCGQGHCYTF
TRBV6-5,CASRPAGTPSTVAGELFF
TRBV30,CAWRATRLGLAGSYNEQFF
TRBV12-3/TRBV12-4,CASSSSNKDYNSPLHF
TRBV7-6,CASSQWDRGHGYTF
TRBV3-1,CASSPSPGQGAPDTEAFF
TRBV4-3,CASSQASGSYEQYF
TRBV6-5,CASSNTGSGQGSYNEQFF
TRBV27,CASSYRGQDIQPQHF
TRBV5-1,CASANTGANVLTF
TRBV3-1,CASSQNPQGLGYTF
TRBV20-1,CSAPTRGRRNQPQHF